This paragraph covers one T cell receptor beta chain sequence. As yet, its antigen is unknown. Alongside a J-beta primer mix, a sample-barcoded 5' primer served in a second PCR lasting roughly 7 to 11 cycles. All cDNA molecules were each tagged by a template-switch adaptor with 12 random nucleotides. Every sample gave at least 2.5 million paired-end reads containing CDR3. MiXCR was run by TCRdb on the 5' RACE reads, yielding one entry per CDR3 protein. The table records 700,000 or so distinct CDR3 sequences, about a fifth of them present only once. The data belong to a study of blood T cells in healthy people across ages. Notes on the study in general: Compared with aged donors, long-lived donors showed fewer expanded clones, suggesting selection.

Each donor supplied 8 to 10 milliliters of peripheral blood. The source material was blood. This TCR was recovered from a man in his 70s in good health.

DNA for the CDR3: TGTGCCAGCAGTTTATATGGGGGCTCGGATGAAAAACTGTTTTTT. This gives the protein CASSLYGGSDEKLFF. The V gene is TRBV27, the J gene TRBJ1-4, with D perhaps matching TRBD1 (6 bases). V was clipped by 1 base and J by 6 bases, with 12 bases between them. The CDR3 is 15 residues long. Germline lookup yields CDR1 MNHEY and CDR2 SMNVEV (reference sequence).